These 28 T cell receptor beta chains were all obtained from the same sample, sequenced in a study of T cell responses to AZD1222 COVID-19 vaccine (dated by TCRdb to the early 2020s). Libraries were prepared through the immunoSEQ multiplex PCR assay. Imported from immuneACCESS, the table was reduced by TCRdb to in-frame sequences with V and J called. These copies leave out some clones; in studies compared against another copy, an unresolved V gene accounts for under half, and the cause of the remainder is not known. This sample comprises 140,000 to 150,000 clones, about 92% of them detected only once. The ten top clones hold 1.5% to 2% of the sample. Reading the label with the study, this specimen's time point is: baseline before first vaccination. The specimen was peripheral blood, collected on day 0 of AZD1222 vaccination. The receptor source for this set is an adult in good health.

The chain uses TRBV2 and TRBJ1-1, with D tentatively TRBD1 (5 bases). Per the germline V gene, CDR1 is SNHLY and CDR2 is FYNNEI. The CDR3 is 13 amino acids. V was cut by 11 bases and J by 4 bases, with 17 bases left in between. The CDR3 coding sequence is TGTGCCCGAAGTCCTGTGGGGGGCACTGAAGCTTTCTTT. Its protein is CARSPVGGTEAFF.

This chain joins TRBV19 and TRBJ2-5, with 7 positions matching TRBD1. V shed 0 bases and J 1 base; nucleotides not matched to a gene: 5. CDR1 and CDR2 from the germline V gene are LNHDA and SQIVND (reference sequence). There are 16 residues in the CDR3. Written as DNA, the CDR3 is TGTGCCAGTAGTATAGATCTAACAGGGGTCCAAGAGACCCAGTACTTC. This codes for CASSIDLTGVQETQYF.

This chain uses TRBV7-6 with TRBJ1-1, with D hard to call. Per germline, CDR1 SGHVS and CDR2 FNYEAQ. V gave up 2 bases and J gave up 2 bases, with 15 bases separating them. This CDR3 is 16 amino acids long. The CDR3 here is CASSLFQRPANTEAFF. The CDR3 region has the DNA TGTGCCAGCAGCTTATTTCAGAGACCTGCTAACACTGAAGCTTTCTTT.

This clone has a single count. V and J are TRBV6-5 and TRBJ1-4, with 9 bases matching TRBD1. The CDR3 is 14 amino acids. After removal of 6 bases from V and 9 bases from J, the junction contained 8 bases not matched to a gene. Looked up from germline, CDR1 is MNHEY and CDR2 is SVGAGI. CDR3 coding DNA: TGTGCCAGCAGCAAGACAGGGGGAGAGAAAAAACTGTTTTTT. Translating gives CASSKTGGEKKLFF.

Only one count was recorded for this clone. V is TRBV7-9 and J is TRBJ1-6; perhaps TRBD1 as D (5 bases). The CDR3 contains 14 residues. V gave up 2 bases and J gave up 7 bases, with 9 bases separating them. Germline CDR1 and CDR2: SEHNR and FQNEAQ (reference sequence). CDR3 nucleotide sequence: TGTGCCAGCAGCTTACAAGGGGTGAATTCACCCCTCCACTTT. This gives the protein CASSLQGVNSPLHF.

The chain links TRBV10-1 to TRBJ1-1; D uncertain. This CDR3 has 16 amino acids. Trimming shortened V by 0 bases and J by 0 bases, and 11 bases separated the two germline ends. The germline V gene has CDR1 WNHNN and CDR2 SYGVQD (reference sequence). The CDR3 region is CASSESAAALNTEAFF. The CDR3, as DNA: TGCGCCAGCAGTGAGTCGGCGGCAGCCCTGAACACTGAAGCTTTCTTT.

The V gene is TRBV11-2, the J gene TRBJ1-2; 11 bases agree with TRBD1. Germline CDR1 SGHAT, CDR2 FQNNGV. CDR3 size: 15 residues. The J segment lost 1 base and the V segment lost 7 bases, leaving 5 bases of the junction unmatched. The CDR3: CASTRDRGDNYGYTF. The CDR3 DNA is TGTGCCAGCACCAGGGACAGGGGGGATAACTATGGCTACACCTTC.

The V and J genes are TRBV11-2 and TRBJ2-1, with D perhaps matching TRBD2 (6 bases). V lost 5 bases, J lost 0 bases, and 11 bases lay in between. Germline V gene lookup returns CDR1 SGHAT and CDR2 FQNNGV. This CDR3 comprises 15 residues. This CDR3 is CASSPTGGSYNEQFF. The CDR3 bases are TGTGCCAGCAGCCCAACCGGGGGCTCCTACAATGAGCAGTTCTTC.

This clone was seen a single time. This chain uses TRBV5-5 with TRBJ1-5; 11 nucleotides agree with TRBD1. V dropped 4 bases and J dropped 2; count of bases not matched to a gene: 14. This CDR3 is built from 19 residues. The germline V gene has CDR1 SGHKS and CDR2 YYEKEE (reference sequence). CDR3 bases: TGTGCCAGCAGCAAGGGGACAGGGGGGGTAGGATACGGCAATCAGCCCCAGCATTTT. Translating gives CASSKGTGGVGYGNQPQHF.

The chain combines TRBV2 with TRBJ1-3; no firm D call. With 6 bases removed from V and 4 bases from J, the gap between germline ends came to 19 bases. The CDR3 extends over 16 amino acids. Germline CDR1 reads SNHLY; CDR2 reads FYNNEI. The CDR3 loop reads CASRETLTRIGNTIYF. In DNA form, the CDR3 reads TGTGCCAGCAGGGAAACCTTGACGAGAATCGGAAACACCATATATTTT.

The CDR3 loop reads CASSPGDRGTTNEKLFF. For the CDR3, the DNA is TGTGCCAGCAGCCCAGGCGACAGGGGGACAACTAATGAAAAACTGTTTTTT. The chain joins TRBV5-5 to TRBJ1-4, with 9 positions matching TRBD1. Germline lookup yields CDR1 SGHKS and CDR2 YYEKEE (reference sequence). CDR3 size: 17 residues. The V segment lost 4 bases and the J segment 0 bases; nucleotides outside the gene matches: 7.

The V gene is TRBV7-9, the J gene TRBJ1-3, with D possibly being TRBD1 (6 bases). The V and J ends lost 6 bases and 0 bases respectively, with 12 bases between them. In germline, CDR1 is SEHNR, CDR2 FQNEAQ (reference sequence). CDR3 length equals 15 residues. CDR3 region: CASRFDRSSGNTIYF. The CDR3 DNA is TGTGCCAGCAGATTCGACAGGAGCTCTGGAAACACCATATATTTT.

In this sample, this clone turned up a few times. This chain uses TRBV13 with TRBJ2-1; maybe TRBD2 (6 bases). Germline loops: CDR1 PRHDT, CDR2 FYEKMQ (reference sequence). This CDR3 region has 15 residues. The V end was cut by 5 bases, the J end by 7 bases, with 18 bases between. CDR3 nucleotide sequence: TGTGCCAGCAGCCCCCGGGGGAGAGGAGTGAATGAGCAGTTCTTC. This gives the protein CASSPRGRGVNEQFF. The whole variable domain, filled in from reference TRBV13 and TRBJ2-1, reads AAGVIQSPRHLIKEKRETATLKCYPIPRHDTVYWYQQGPGQDPQFLISFYEKMQSDKGSIPDRFSAQQFSDYHSELNMSSLELGDSALYFCASSPRGRGVNEQFFGPGTRLTVL.

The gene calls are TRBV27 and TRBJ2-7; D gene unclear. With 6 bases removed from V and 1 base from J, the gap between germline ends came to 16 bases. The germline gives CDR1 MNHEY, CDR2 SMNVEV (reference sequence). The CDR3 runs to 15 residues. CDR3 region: CASRPLLSGSYEQYF. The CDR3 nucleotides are TGTGCCAGCAGACCCCTCCTCTCTGGGTCCTACGAGCAGTACTTC.

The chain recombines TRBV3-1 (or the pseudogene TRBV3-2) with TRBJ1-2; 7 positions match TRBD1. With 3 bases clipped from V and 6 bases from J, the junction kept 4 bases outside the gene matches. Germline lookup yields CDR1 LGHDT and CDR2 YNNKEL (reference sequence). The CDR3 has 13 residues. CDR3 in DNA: TGTGCCAGCAGCCACCGGGACAGCAATGGCTACACCTTC. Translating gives CASSHRDSNGYTF.

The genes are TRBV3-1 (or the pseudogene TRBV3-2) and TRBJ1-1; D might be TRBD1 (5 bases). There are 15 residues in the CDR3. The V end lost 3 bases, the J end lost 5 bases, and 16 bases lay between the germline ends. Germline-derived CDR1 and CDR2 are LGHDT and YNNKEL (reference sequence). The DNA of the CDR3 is TGTGCCAGCAGCCAGGGGACTTCGATATGGACTGAAGCTTTCTTT. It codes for CASSQGTSIWTEAFF.

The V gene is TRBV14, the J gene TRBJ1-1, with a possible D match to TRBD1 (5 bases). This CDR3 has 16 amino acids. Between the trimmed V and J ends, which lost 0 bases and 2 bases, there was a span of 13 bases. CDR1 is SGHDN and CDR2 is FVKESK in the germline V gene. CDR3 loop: CASSQDLGLINTEAFF. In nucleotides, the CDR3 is TGTGCCAGCAGCCAAGATTTGGGACTGATAAACACTGAAGCTTTCTTT.

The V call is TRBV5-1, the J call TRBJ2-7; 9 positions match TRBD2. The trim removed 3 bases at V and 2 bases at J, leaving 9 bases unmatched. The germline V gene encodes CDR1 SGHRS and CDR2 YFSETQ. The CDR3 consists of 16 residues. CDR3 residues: CASSSGTSGLPYEQYF. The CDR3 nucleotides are TGCGCCAGCAGCTCGGGAACTAGCGGGCTCCCCTACGAGCAGTACTTC. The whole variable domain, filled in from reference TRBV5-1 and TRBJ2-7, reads KAGVTQTPRYLIKTRGQQVTLSCSPISGHRSVSWYQQTPGQGLQFLFEYFSETQRNKGNFPGRFSGRQFSNSRSEMNVSTLELGDSALYLCASSSGTSGLPYEQYFGPGTRLTVT.

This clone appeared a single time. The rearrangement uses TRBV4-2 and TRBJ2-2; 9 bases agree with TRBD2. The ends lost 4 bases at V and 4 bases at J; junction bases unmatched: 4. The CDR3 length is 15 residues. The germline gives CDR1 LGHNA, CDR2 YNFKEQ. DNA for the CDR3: TGTGCCAGCAGCCCCGCGGGGGGGGGCACCGGGGAGCTGTTTTTT. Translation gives CASSPAGGGTGELFF.

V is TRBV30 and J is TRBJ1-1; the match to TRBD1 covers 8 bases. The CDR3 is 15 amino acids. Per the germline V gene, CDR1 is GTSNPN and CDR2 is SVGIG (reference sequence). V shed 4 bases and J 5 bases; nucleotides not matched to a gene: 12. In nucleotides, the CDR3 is TGTGCCTGGATCTTGCGAACAGGGGGTAGTACTGAAGCTTTCTTT. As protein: CAWILRTGGSTEAFF.

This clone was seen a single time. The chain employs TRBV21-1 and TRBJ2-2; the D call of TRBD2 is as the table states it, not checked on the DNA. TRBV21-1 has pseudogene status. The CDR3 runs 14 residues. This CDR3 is CASSKGFRAGELFF. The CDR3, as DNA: TGTGCCAGCAGCAAAGGTTTCCGGGCCGGGGAGCTGTTTTTT.

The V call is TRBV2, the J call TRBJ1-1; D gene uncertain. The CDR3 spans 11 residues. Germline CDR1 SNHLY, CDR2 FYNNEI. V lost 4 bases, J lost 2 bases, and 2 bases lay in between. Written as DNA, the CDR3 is TGTGCCAGCAGTGCAAACACTGAAGCTTTCTTT. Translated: CASSANTEAFF.

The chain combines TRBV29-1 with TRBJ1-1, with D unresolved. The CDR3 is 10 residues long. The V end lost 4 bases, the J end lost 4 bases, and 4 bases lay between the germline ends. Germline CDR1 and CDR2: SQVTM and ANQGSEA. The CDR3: CSVVLTEAFF. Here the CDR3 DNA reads TGCAGCGTTGTTCTCACTGAAGCTTTCTTT.

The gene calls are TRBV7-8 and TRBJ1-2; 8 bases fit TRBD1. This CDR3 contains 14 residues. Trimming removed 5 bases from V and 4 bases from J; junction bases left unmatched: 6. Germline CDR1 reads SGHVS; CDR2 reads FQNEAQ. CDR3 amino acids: CASSLGQGSYGYTF. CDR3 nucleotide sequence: TGTGCCAGCAGCCTAGGACAGGGAAGCTATGGCTACACCTTC.

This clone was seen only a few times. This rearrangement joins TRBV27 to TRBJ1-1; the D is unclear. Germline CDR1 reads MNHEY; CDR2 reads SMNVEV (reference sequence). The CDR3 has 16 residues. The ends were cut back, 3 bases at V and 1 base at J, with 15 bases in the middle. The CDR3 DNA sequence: TGTGCCAGCAGTTTCCTTGGAGGTCGTGAGAACACTGAAGCTTTCTTT. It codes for CASSFLGGRENTEAFF.

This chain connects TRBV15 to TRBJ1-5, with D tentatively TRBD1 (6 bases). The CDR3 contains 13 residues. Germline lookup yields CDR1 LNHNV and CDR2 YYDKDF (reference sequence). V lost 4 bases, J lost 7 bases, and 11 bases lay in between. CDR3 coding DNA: TGTGCCACCAGCAATGGGGGCGGCCAGCCCCAGCATTTT. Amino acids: CATSNGGGQPQHF.

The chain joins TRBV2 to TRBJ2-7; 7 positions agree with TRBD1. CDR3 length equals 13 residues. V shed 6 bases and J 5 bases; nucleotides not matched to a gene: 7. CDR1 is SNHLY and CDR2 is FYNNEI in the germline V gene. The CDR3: CASRSDRAHEQYF. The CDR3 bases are TGTGCCAGCAGAAGTGACAGGGCCCACGAGCAGTACTTC.

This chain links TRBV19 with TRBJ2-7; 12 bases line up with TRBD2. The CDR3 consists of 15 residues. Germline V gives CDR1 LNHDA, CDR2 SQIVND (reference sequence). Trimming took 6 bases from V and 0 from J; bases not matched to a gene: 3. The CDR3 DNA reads TGTGCCAGTAGAACTAGCGGGGGGCCCTCCTACGAGCAGTACTTC. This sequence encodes CASRTSGGPSYEQYF.